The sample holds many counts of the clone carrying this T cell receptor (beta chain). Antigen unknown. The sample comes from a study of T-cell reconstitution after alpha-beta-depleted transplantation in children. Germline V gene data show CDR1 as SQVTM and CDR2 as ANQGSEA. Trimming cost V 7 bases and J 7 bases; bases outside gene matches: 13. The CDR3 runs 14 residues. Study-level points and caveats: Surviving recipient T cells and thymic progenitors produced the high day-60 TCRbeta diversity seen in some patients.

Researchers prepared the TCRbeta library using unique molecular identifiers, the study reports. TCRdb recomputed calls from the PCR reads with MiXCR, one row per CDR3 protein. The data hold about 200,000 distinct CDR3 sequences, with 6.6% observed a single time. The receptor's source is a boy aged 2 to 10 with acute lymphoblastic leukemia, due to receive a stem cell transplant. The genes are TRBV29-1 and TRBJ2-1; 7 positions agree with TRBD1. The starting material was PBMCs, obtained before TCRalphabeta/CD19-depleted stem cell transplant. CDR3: CSADDRVLGNEQFF. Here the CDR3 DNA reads TGCAGCGCCGATGACAGGGTGCTCGGGAATGAGCAGTTCTTC.